These 14 T cell receptor beta chains were all obtained from the same sample, sequenced in a study. TCRdb processed the RT-PCR reads anew with MiXCR; each CDR3 protein has one entry. The table has about 680,000 distinct CDR3 sequences, 14% seen once. The specimen was memory CD4+ T cells from blood. All receptors come from a female donor in good health, serving as a healthy control.

This clonotype was recorded many times. The chain uses TRBV27 and TRBJ2-1, with TRBD1 matching 9 bases. Germline CDR1 reads MNHEY; CDR2 reads SMNVEV (reference sequence). V was clipped by 3 bases and J by 6 bases; unmatched bases: 6. The CDR3 is 15 amino acids. As DNA, the CDR3 is TGTGCCAGCAGTTTTGGGACAGGGCGGGGCAATGAGCAGTTCTTC. Protein product: CASSFGTGRGNEQFF.

There are a few counts of this clonotype. J is TRBJ2-3 and V is TRBV20-1; the match to TRBD2 covers 10 bases. Losses at the gene ends were 5 bases for V and 2 bases for J; bases not matched to a gene: 4. The CDR3 has 14 residues. Germline CDR1 DFQATT, CDR2 SNEGSKA (reference sequence). CDR3 protein: CSAYSGRSTDTQYF. In DNA form, the CDR3 reads TGCAGTGCTTATAGCGGGAGGTCCACAGATACGCAGTATTTT.

V is TRBV4-1 and J is TRBJ2-1; D unclear. Trimming left V 2 bases short and J 0 bases short, with 11 bases between. This CDR3 spans 16 amino acids. Germline assignment: CDR1 MGHRA and CDR2 YSYEKL. The CDR3, as DNA: TGCGCCAGCAGCCAATTACCAGCATTCTCCTACAATGAGCAGTTCTTC. Its protein is CASSQLPAFSYNEQFF.

This clonotype has a handful of counts. The CDR3 coding sequence is TGCAGTTCCATGGGAGGGAGGGCTGAGACCCAGTACTTC. Amino acid sequence: CSSMGGRAETQYF. The chain uses TRBV20-1 and TRBJ2-5, with 7 bases lining up with TRBD2. Trimming took 8 bases from V and 5 from J; bases not matched to a gene: 11. The CDR3 is made up of 13 amino acids. The germline gives CDR1 DFQATT, CDR2 SNEGSKA (reference sequence).

The gene calls are TRBV5-1 and TRBJ2-3; 9 bases agree with TRBD1. Germline trimming cut 7 bases from V and 3 bases from J; bases unmatched to any gene: 9. Germline V gene data show CDR1 as SGHRS and CDR2 as YFSETQ. The CDR3 length is 15 residues. The DNA of the CDR3 is TGCGCCAGCGGAACCCCGGGACAGGGAACAGATACGCAGTATTTT. It translates to CASGTPGQGTDTQYF.

A few counts support this clonotype. This rearrangement joins TRBV12-3 or TRBV12-4 to TRBJ2-1; D unclear. Trimming took 5 bases from V and 3 from J, leaving 5 bases between them. The CDR3 spans 12 residues. CDR3 loop: CASSQNYNEQFF. CDR3 DNA: TGTGCCAGCAGTCAGAACTACAATGAGCAGTTCTTC.

This clonotype was recorded at least ten times. V gene TRBV6-5 combines with J gene TRBJ2-1, with 10 bases lining up with TRBD2. This CDR3 has 16 residues. The V segment lost 0 bases and the J segment 9 bases; nucleotides outside the gene matches: 8. Germline V gene lookup returns CDR1 MNHEY and CDR2 SVGAGI. As DNA, the CDR3 is TGTGCCAGCAGTTACTCCCCCCCGGGACTAGCGAGTGAGCAGTTCTTC. This encodes CASSYSPPGLASEQFF.

Of note for this clonotype: The junction departs from germline at one end; a sequencing error may be responsible. The J gene is TRBJ2-3, the V gene TRBV7-7; the match to TRBD2 covers 10 bases. Germline CDR1 is SSHAT and CDR2 is FNYEAQ (reference sequence). There are 19 residues in the CDR3. The DNA for the CDR3 is TGTGCTAGCAGCTTGGGCCGGCCTAGCGGGAGCTCTAGCACAGATACGCAGTATTTT. It translates to CASSLGRPSGSSSTDTQYF.

Turning to this clonotype: Possible read error: a much larger clone is one base away. In this CDR3 the conserved last residue, phenylalanine or tryptophan, is missing, so a read error is likely. The V call is TRBV5-1, the J call TRBJ2-3; D is perhaps TRBD1 (5 bases). Germline V CDR1 and CDR2: SGHRS, YFSETQ. CDR3 length equals 14 residues. Trimming cost V 4 bases and J 0 bases, with 9 bases left between them. The CDR3 loop reads CASSPWTSTDTQYY. For the CDR3, the DNA is TGCGCCAGCAGCCCCTGGACAAGCACAGATACGCAGTATTAT.

This clonotype was recorded many times. The chain is built from TRBV18 and TRBJ2-5, with 7 positions matching TRBD1. Germline assignment: CDR1 KGHSH and CDR2 LQKENI. The CDR3 spans 17 residues. Trimming took 1 base from V and 6 from J; bases not matched to a gene: 14. CDR3 DNA: TGTGCCAGCTCACCACAAGGAAGGACAGGTGCGATCCAGACCCAGTACTTC. Translated: CASSPQGRTGAIQTQYF.

The sample holds many counts of this clonotype. The chain couples TRBV4-3 to TRBJ1-5; D is undetermined. CDR1 and CDR2 (germline): LGHNA, YSLEER. The germline V and J ends were trimmed by 1 base and 2 bases, with 6 bases remaining between them. The CDR3 is made up of 14 amino acids. The CDR3 bases are TGCGCCAGCAGCCAAGCGTGGGGCAATCAGCCCCAGCATTTT. It translates to CASSQAWGNQPQHF.

This clonotype was counted a few times. The CDR3 region has the DNA TGTGCCAGCAGTTTGTTCAGTCCCCGTTTCGCAACTAATGAAAAACTGTTTTTT. Translated, it gives CASSLFSPRFATNEKLFF. The chain combines TRBV27 with TRBJ1-4; unclear D gene. Germline values: CDR1 MNHEY, CDR2 SMNVEV (reference sequence). The CDR3 has 18 residues. V dropped 3 bases and J dropped 0 bases, with 17 bases sitting between them.

This clonotype was picked up a small number of times. The rearrangement joins TRBV20-1 to TRBJ2-3, with TRBD2 matching over 7 bases. Trimming removed 3 bases from V and 5 bases from J; junction bases left unmatched: 8. This CDR3 is 14 amino acids long. Germline-derived CDR1 and CDR2 are DFQATT and SNEGSKA (reference sequence). Here the CDR3 reads CSARGGGPGDTQYF. The CDR3, as DNA: TGCAGTGCTAGGGGGGGAGGGCCGGGAGATACGCAGTATTTT.

The J gene is TRBJ2-7, the V gene TRBV20-1, with D unresolved. Between the trimmed V and J ends, which lost 3 bases and 4 bases, there was a span of 19 bases. CDR1 is DFQATT, CDR2 SNEGSKA, per germline (reference sequence). The CDR3 contains 15 residues. The CDR3 region is CSASDARVPKYEQYF. For the CDR3, the DNA is TGCAGTGCTAGCGACGCTCGGGTTCCCAAATACGAGCAGTACTTC.